The TCR beta chain under discussion was sequenced for a study of a mutant IDH1 vaccine in newly diagnosed glioma (dated by TCRdb to about 2021). About the investigation overall: Patients received eight vaccinations in weeks 1, 3, 5, 7, 11, 15, 19 and 23, corresponding to visits V03 through V10. Vaccination was initiated 4-6 weeks after radiotherapy alone, or concurrently with temozolomide cycles in the chemotherapy-containing groups. Of the roughly 33 treated patients, about 62% were male and about 40% were female, and a mean age of roughly 41 years was recorded. Prior to enrollment, patients had been given standard therapy consisting of radiotherapy alone, temozolomide alone, or radiochemotherapy with temozolomide, with the combination given to most patients. Peripheral blood was collected at six visits: V03 (baseline), V05, V07, V10, V12 and V13. For exploratory analyses, longitudinal TCRB deep sequencing was carried out in about two dozen treated patients wherever samples were available. Beyond this particular receptor, the publication reports: Pseudoprogression seemed to be unrelated to changes in the top peripheral T cell clonotypes found by TCRB sequencing. It was noted by the authors that analyses of patient blood samples could not be reproduced owing to sample limitations. PBMC samples for TCRB deep sequencing were selected based on availability. Across multiple MHC alleles, vaccine-induced immune responses were seen in approximately 93% of patients.

The time point label corresponds to: week 11, during vaccination. Every vaccine dose consisted of 300 ug of a 20-mer mutant IDH1 peptide in Montanide, administered subcutaneously together with topical imiquimod. Donors had newly diagnosed WHO grade 3 or 4 IDH1-mutant astrocytomas with loss of nuclear ATRX. The samples were drawn from NOA16, a multicentre, single-arm, open-label phase I trial in Germany that tested a mutant IDH1 peptide vaccine in humans for the first time. Genomic DNA for TCRB sequencing was extracted from EDTA blood using the DNeasy Blood and Tissue Kit. Of note for this clone: Its antigen remains unidentified. Base qualities are not recorded, but no much larger clone differs from it by a single base.

V lost 4 bases and J lost 12 bases; the stretch between them is 14 bases long. The CDR3, from cysteine to phenylalanine, totals 12 residues. Only CDR3 DNA is held: 36 bases, read in frame from base 1. The germline V gene yields SGHRS for CDR1 and YFSETQ for CDR2. Libraries came from the immunoSEQ multiplex PCR assay. Following the manufacturer's protocol, the hsTCRB Kit was used to amplify rearranged TCR beta chain sequences. TCRB libraries were sequenced on an Illumina MiSeq. Per the source publication's procedure: The proprietary platform of the kit vendor was used for demultiplexing, trimming and gene mapping. TCRdb carries this immuneACCESS record with in-frame sequences only. Its versions omit some clonotypes, under half of them owing to an unresolved V gene in the studies checked, with the rest unexplained. V, J and clone size were drawn from that table, and D and trimming were deduced from the DNA. This sample has about 110,000 clones in its table, and 75% to 90% of those were observed once. In total, the top ten clones hold roughly 0.61% of the sample.

The source was PBMCs, collected from a glioma patient whose treatment included an IDH1 peptide vaccine. This receptor was taken from a woman aged 50 to 65 with glioma. Recombination connected TRBV5-1 to TRBJ2-1; a tentative D call is TRBD2 (5 bases match). The DNA reads TGCGCCAGCAGCCCGGCGGGTCTTGGGCAGTTCTTC. It translates to CASSPAGLGQFF.